The sequence of this T cell receptor (beta chain) was determined in a study of post-analysis software for immune sequencing data. CDR1 and CDR2 (germline): SGHTA, FQGNSA. Trimming shortened V by 8 bases and J by 10 bases, and 18 bases separated the two germline ends. The CDR3 has 13 residues. Regarding the study as a whole: Analysis by F measure revealed that same-batch samples clustered strongly together. Patients showed TRBV5-6, TRBV5-1 and TRBV20-1 among several TRBV segments more frequent than in controls.

In regard to this clonotype: As yet, its antigen is unknown.

Built from TCR beta cDNA, the libraries had unique molecular identifiers in them. TCRdb processed the PCR reads anew with MiXCR; each CDR3 protein has one entry. This table has over 150,000 distinct CDR3 sequences, 30% appearing once. This TCR derives from a girl aged 5 to 17 with multiple sclerosis. The chain has TRBV7-2 and TRBJ2-1, with D maybe TRBD1 (6 bases). The sequenced sample was blood. DNA for the CDR3: TGTGCCAGCGGTAACAGGGAATCGGTCGAGCAGTTCTTC. This codes for CASGNRESVEQFF.